In its sample, the clone carrying this T cell receptor (beta chain) was seen a few times. Antigen specificity is unknown. This sample was included in a study of T cells in Graves' hyperthyroidism and ophthalmopathy. Study conclusions and caveats: Most clonotypes that expanded in the thyroid above 0.001 also showed up in blood.

The cohort's ophthalmopathy patients, a group with duration under 3 months, had a Clinical Activity Score of at least 3 and a NOSPECS grade of at least 4. Thyroid ultrasound, orbital computed tomography, clinical symptoms, and serum thyroxine and TRAb underpinned diagnoses. Each 10 ml fresh peripheral blood draw supplied the PBMCs. Germline CDR1 is ENHRY and CDR2 is SYGVKD. V shed 3 bases and J shed 5 bases, with 16 bases lying between them. The length of the CDR3 is 15 residues. RNA transcripts yielded amplified TCR beta CDR3 regions. Researchers ran a first-round RT-PCR on the TCR CDR3 using the HTBI primer set. MiXCR, applied by TCRdb to the multiplex PCR reads, yields one record per CDR3 protein. The top ten hold over 30% of the sample, which has 660,000 or so distinct CDR3 sequences, around 20% seen once.

The origin of this receptor is a man aged 25-45 years with Graves' ophthalmopathy. The chain couples TRBV10-3 to TRBJ2-5, with D perhaps given as TRBD1 or TRBD2 (7 bases each). The specimen sequenced was blood. CDR3 DNA: TGTGCCATCAGTGACCCCGACAGGGAGGGGGAGACCCAGTACTTC. It yields the protein CAISDPDREGETQYF.